The 7 T cell receptor beta chains given below trace back to one sample, sequenced in a study of cytomegalovirus exposure and HLA in healthy donors. 13 Jbeta primers and 60 Vbeta primers were used for the PCR. Sequencing used immunoSEQ multiplex PCR; TCRdb keeps in-frame clones, though not all of them. The table lists over 150,000 clones, roughly 79% of them singletons. Sequencing was done on a sample of PBMCs. The receptors shown here come from a woman between 50 and 59 years old in good health and CMV-seronegative.

J is TRBJ2-3 and V is TRBV5-1; TRBD2 is a possible D gene (6 bases). CDR1 is SGHRS, CDR2 YFSETQ, per germline. The CDR3 consists of 15 residues. Trimming removed 2 bases from V and 0 bases from J, with 10 bases in between. For the CDR3, the DNA is TGCGCCAGCAGCTTTAGCGGTACTAGCACAGATACGCAGTATTTT. It yields the protein CASSFSGTSTDTQYF.

The chain carries TRBV5-1 and TRBJ1-4, with no clear D. Trimming pared 1 base from V and 2 bases from J, leaving 12 bases between. Germline CDR1 is SGHRS and CDR2 is YFSETQ. The CDR3 has 16 amino acids. CDR3 in amino acids: CASSLSGSTTNEKLFF. For the CDR3, the DNA is TGCGCCAGCAGCTTGAGCGGGTCTACGACTAATGAAAAACTGTTTTTT.

This chain connects TRBV9 to TRBJ1-2, with TRBD1 matching over 7 bases. Germline loops: CDR1 SGDLS, CDR2 YYNGEE. There are 17 residues in the CDR3. The ends lost 4 bases at V and 3 bases at J; junction bases unmatched: 15. The CDR3 sequence: CASSTLLEGARDYGYTF. CDR3 DNA: TGTGCCAGCAGCACCCTCTTGGAGGGGGCGCGGGACTATGGCTACACCTTC.

The V call is TRBV7-7, the J call TRBJ1-5; D call uncertain. V lost 1 base to trimming and J lost 5 bases, with 6 bases between them. Germline CDR1 is SSHAT and CDR2 is FNYEAQ (reference sequence). The length of the CDR3 is 13 residues. The chain's CDR3 is CASSLDQYQPQHF. The CDR3 bases are TGTGCCAGCAGCTTAGATCAGTATCAGCCCCAGCATTTT. The whole variable domain, filled in from reference TRBV7-7 and TRBJ1-5, reads GAGVSQSPRYKVTKRGQDVTLRCDPISSHATLYWYQQALGQGPEFLTYFNYEAQPDKSGLPSDRFSAERPEGSISTLTIQRTEQRDSAMYRCASSLDQYQPQHFGDGTRLSIL.

The chain uses TRBV7-3 and TRBJ1-2; D not resolved. Trimming cost V 0 bases and J 6 bases, with 14 bases left between them. This CDR3 has 15 residues. The germline CDR1 and CDR2 sequences are SGHTA and FQGTGA. CDR3 sequence (DNA): TGTGCCAGCAGCTTAACGGGAAAGGGCGGGGATGGCTACACCTTC. Translation gives CASSLTGKGGDGYTF.

This clone was recorded only once. The chain is built from TRBV28 and TRBJ2-5; the D gene is possibly TRBD1 (5 bases). This CDR3 has 16 residues. V was cut by 2 bases and J by 7 bases, with 20 bases left in between. Per germline, CDR1 MDHEN and CDR2 SYDVKM. This CDR3 is CASSLLLGQGMRTQYF. The DNA for the CDR3 is TGTGCCAGCAGTTTACTATTGGGGCAGGGCATGAGGACCCAGTACTTC.

The V and J genes are TRBV27 and TRBJ2-5, with 8 bases that match TRBD1. The CDR3 runs to 13 residues. Per germline, CDR1 MNHEY and CDR2 SMNVEV (reference sequence). Trimming removed 8 bases from V and 3 bases from J; junction bases left unmatched: 5. The CDR3: CASARTGKETQYF. The CDR3 coding sequence is TGTGCCAGCGCAAGGACAGGGAAAGAGACCCAGTACTTC.